A single sample is the source of the 18 T cell receptor beta chains below, sequenced in a study of blood T cell repertoires in COVID-19. Generated by immunoSEQ multiplex PCR, the TCRdb table keeps only in-frame clones and is missing some. The top ten hold more than 9% of the sample, which has approximately 300,000 clones, approximately 90% seen once. Sequenced sample: PBMCs or T cells enriched from blood (not recorded which). These receptors originate from a woman aged 18-29 years who had recovered from COVID-19.

This clone was detected only a few times. The sample has other DNA sequences that encode this CDR3 too. The V and J genes are TRBV4-1 and TRBJ2-3, with D perhaps matching TRBD2 (5 bases). Trimming took off 4 bases at V and 0 bases at J, with 5 bases between the two ends. The CDR3 runs 13 residues. The germline V gene encodes CDR1 MGHRA and CDR2 YSYEKL. CDR3 sequence reads: CASSPGSTDTQYF. CDR3 coding DNA: TGCGCCAGCAGCCCGGGGAGCACAGATACGCAGTATTTT.

This clone was counted once. CDR3 in amino acids: CASSPPGTGNTEAFF. CDR3 sequence (DNA): TGCGCCAGCAGCCCGCCCGGGACAGGGAACACTGAAGCTTTCTTT. V and J are TRBV5-1 and TRBJ1-1; 8 bases map to TRBD1. CDR1 and CDR2 from the germline V gene are SGHRS and YFSETQ. After removal of 4 bases from V and 1 base from J, the junction contained 6 bases not matched to a gene. The CDR3 is 15 amino acids.

At least ten counts were recorded for this clone. The rearrangement uses TRBV19 and TRBJ1-3; a possible D gene is TRBD1 (5 bases). In germline, CDR1 is LNHDA, CDR2 SQIVND (reference sequence). The CDR3 sequence is 16 residues long. V was trimmed by 5 bases and J by 0 bases, leaving 14 bases between them. This CDR3 is CASSGGTNPSGNTIYF. For the CDR3, the DNA is TGTGCCAGTAGTGGAGGGACGAACCCCTCTGGAAACACCATATATTTT.

The chain employs TRBV6-4 and TRBJ2-3, with TRBD2 identical over 8 bases. Trimming removed 6 bases from V and 3 bases from J; junction bases left unmatched: 8. This CDR3 is 15 amino acids long. Germline CDR1 reads MRHNA; CDR2 reads SNTAGT. The CDR3 loop is CASSPSGGETDTQYF. The CDR3 DNA sequence: TGTGCCAGCAGCCCCAGCGGGGGAGAGACAGATACGCAGTATTTT.

The rearrangement uses TRBV19 and TRBJ1-5; D remains ambiguous. Trimming pared 3 bases from V and 4 bases from J, leaving 7 bases between. The CDR3 runs to 13 residues. Germline CDR1 and CDR2: LNHDA and SQIVND (reference sequence). The CDR3 DNA follows: TGTGCCAGTAGTATCGCGATTAATCAGCCCCAGCATTTT. As protein: CASSIAINQPQHF.

This clone was recorded many times. J is TRBJ1-4 and V is TRBV25-1; D is ambiguous. In germline, CDR1 is MGHDK, CDR2 SYGVNS. The V and J ends lost 0 bases and 3 bases respectively, with 8 bases between them. There are 15 residues in the CDR3. CDR3 loop: CASSEYRVSNEKLFF. The CDR3 DNA reads TGTGCCAGCAGTGAATACCGAGTGTCTAATGAAAAACTGTTTTTT.

The chain joins TRBV11-2 to TRBJ1-6; D remains ambiguous. This CDR3 is built from 14 residues. From germline, CDR1 is SGHAT and CDR2 FQNNGV. V dropped 0 bases and J dropped 7 bases, with 7 bases sitting between them. The CDR3 DNA is TGTGCCAGCAGCTTAGACGGGTGGAATTCACCCCTCCACTTT. This translates into CASSLDGWNSPLHF.

This CDR3 reads CASTRLAGVGGNEQFF. DNA of the CDR3: TGCGCCAGCACAAGACTAGCGGGAGTAGGGGGCAATGAGCAGTTCTTC. The rearrangement links TRBV10-2 to TRBJ2-1; TRBD2 matches 12 bases. The V and J ends lost 7 bases and 6 bases, in that order; junction bases with no gene match: 10. CDR1 is WSHSY, CDR2 SAAADI, per germline. The CDR3 is 16 residues long.

The chain combines TRBV30 with TRBJ2-3; 13 bases fit TRBD2. The CDR3 loop spans 19 amino acids. Germline V gene data show CDR1 as GTSNPN and CDR2 as SVGIG (reference sequence). The V gene end was trimmed by 3 bases and the J gene end by 0 bases; junction bases not matched to a gene: 12. CDR3: CAWRIGTSGNSPSTDTQYF. The CDR3 coding sequence is TGTGCCTGGAGGATTGGGACTAGCGGGAATTCCCCTAGCACAGATACGCAGTATTTT. The full variable domain, in which reference TRBV30 and TRBJ2-3 provide the parts outside the CDR3, is SQTIHQWPATLVQPVGSPLSLECTVEGTSNPNLYWYRQAAGRGLQLLFYSVGIGQISSEVPQNLSASRPQDRQFILSSKKLLLSDSGFYLCAWRIGTSGNSPSTDTQYFGPGTRLTVL.

The rearrangement uses TRBV10-3 and TRBJ2-6, with TRBD1 identical over 8 bases. The length of the CDR3 is 17 residues. In germline, CDR1 is ENHRY, CDR2 SYGVKD. Trimming cost V 4 bases and J 0 bases; bases outside gene matches: 5. The CDR3 is CAISAGGRTSGANVLTF. The CDR3, as DNA: TGTGCCATCAGTGCAGGGGGCAGGACCTCTGGGGCCAACGTCCTGACTTTC.

The chain carries TRBV5-5 and TRBJ2-7; no definite D call. The V and J ends lost 2 bases and 0 bases respectively, with 12 bases between them. This CDR3 is 15 amino acids long. Germline CDR1 and CDR2: SGHKS and YYEKEE (reference sequence). Here the CDR3 DNA reads TGTGCCAGCAGCTTTGGAGTAGAGGACTCCTACGAGCAGTACTTC. Translated, it gives CASSFGVEDSYEQYF.

The genes are TRBV30 and TRBJ1-2; D perhaps matches TRBD1 (6 bases). V gave up 4 bases and J gave up 6 bases, with 21 bases separating them. The CDR3 extends over 15 amino acids. CDR1 and CDR2 from the germline V gene are GTSNPN and SVGIG (reference sequence). In nucleotides, the CDR3 is TGTGCCTGGACCCAAGCGGGGGGGCAGTTAGATGGCTACACCTTC. It yields the protein CAWTQAGGQLDGYTF.

This clone appeared a few times. This chain joins TRBV7-9 and TRBJ1-1; 12 nucleotides align to TRBD1. The CDR3 extends over 17 amino acids. Germline lookup yields CDR1 SEHNR and CDR2 FQNEAQ (reference sequence). Losses at the gene ends were 5 bases for V and 3 bases for J; bases not matched to a gene: 10. In DNA form, the CDR3 reads TGTGCCAGCAGCCCTAGGGGACAGGGGGCAAAGGACACTGAAGCTTTCTTT. This sequence encodes CASSPRGQGAKDTEAFF. The full variable domain, with the rest looked up from reference TRBV7-9 and TRBJ1-1, is DTGVSQNPRHKITKRGQNVTFRCDPISEHNRLYWYRQTLGQGPEFLTYFQNEAQLEKSRLLSDRFSAERPKGSFSTLEIQRTEQGDSAMYLCASSPRGQGAKDTEAFFGQGTRLTVV.

This clone has only one observation. The chain is built from TRBV5-4 and TRBJ2-1; unclear D gene. V was pared by 4 bases and J by 6 bases, with 11 bases between. The germline V gene encodes CDR1 SGHNT and CDR2 YYREEE (reference sequence). CDR3 length: 13 residues. CDR3 protein: CASSRVEANEQFF. DNA of the CDR3: TGTGCCAGCAGCCGGGTAGAGGCCAATGAGCAGTTCTTC.

The chain couples TRBV9 to TRBJ1-6; D gene unclear. CDR1 and CDR2 (germline): SGDLS, YYNGEE. The CDR3 totals 16 residues. V lost 0 bases, J lost 0 bases, and 7 bases lay in between. The DNA of the CDR3 is TGTGCCAGCAGCGTAGAACACCACTCCTATAATTCACCCCTCCACTTT. Translating it yields CASSVEHHSYNSPLHF.

This chain joins TRBV28 and TRBJ1-5; a weak D match, TRBD1 (6 bases). Germline CDR1 is MDHEN and CDR2 is SYDVKM. The CDR3 sequence is 16 residues long. V lost 4 bases to trimming and J lost 7 bases, with 20 bases between them. The CDR3 DNA is TGTGCCAGCAGTTCTGAAGCGTACAGGGTGGGACAGCCCCAGCATTTT. It yields the protein CASSSEAYRVGQPQHF.

The gene calls are TRBV7-9 and TRBJ1-2; 8 bases are shared with TRBD1. Trimming at V came to 2 bases and at J to 6 bases, leaving 11 bases not matched to a gene. CDR3 size: 16 residues. In germline, CDR1 is SEHNR, CDR2 FQNEAQ (reference sequence). The CDR3 DNA reads TGTGCCAGCAGCTTAAGGCTGGGGCAGGGGGCCGATGGCTACACCTTC. Its translation is CASSLRLGQGADGYTF.

The CDR3 sequence is CASSDSPAGGPEEQFF. For the CDR3, the DNA is TGTGCCAGCAGTGACTCCCCAGCGGGAGGGCCTGAAGAGCAGTTCTTC. The chain links TRBV6-4 to TRBJ2-1; TRBD2 matches 10 bases. Germline-derived CDR1 and CDR2 are MRHNA and SNTAGT. The CDR3 is 16 residues long. V lost 0 bases, J lost 10 bases, and 9 bases stayed unmatched.